Described below is a single T cell receptor beta chain sequence and its context. The data were obtained in a study of blood T cell repertoires in COVID-19. Original data processing: Reference gene primer amplification in the assay estimated nucleated cell counts. Profiled with immunoSEQ multiplex PCR; TCRdb holds only in-frame clones, not every one. V and J calls and clone size are those listed in that table; D and trimming were worked out from the DNA. This table has roughly 38,000 clones, 76% appearing once. The V gene's germline CDR1 is MGHDK and CDR2 SYGVNS. Trimming removed 5 bases at V and 5 bases at J, with 7 bases between. The CDR3 is 11 residues long.

The chain joins TRBV25-1 to TRBJ2-7; D is undetermined. The sample taken for sequencing was peripheral blood. The receptor's source is a man between 65 and 85 years old with active or convalescent COVID-19. The CDR3 coding sequence is TGTGCCAGCAGTTACTTTGACGAGCAGTACTTC. Translated: CASSYFDEQYF.